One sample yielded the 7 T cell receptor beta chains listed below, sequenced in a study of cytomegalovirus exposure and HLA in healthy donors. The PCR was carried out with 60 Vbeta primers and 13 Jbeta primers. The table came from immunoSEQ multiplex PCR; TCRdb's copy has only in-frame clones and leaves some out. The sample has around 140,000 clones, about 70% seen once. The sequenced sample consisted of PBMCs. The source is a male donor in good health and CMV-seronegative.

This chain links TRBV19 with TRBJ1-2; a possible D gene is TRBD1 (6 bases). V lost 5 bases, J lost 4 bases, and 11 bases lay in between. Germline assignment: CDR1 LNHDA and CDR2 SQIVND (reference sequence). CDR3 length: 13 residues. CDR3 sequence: CASSPRTVYGYTF. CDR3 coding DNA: TGTGCCAGTAGTCCACGGACAGTCTATGGCTACACCTTC.

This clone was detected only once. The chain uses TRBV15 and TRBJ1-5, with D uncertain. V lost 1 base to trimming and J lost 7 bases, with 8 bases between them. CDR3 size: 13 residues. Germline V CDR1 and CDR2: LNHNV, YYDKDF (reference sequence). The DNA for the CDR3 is TGTGCCACCAGCAGAGTAGCAGACCAGCCCCAGCATTTT. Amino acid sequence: CATSRVADQPQHF.

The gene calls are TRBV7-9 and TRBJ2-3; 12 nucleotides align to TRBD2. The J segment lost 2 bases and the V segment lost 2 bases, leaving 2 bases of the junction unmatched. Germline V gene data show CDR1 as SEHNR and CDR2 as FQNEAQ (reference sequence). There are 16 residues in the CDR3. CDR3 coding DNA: TGTGCCAGCAGCTTACTAGCGGGGGGGCCCACAGATACGCAGTATTTT. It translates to CASSLLAGGPTDTQYF.

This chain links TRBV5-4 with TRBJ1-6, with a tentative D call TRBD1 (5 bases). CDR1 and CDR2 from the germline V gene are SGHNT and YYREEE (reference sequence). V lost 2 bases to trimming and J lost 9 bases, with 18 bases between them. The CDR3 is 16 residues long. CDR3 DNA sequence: TGTGCCAGCAGCTTAATCCAGACAGTCTCTTCTTCACCCCTCCACTTT. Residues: CASSLIQTVSSSPLHF. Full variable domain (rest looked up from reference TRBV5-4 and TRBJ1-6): ETGVTQSPTHLIKTRGQQVTLRCSSQSGHNTVSWYQQALGQGPQFIFQYYREEENGRGNFPPRFSGLQFPNYSSELNVNALELDDSALYLCASSLIQTVSSSPLHFGNGTRLTVT.

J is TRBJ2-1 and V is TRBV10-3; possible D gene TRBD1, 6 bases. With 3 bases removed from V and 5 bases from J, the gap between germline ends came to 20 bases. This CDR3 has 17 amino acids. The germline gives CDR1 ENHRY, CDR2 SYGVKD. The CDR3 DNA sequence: TGTGCCATCAGTGAAGGGGTCGGCAGGGGAACACACAATGAGCAGTTCTTC. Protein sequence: CAISEGVGRGTHNEQFF.

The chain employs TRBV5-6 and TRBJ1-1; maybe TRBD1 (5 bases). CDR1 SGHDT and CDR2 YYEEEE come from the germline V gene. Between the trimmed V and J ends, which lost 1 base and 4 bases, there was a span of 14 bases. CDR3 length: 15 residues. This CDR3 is CASSLYSDRRTEAFF. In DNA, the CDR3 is TGTGCCAGCAGCTTGTATTCCGACAGACGCACTGAAGCTTTCTTT.

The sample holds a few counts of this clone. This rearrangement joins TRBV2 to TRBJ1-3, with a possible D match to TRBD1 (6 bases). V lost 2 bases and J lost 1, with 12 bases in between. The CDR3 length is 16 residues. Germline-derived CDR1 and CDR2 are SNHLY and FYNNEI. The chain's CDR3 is CASSETTGPSGNTIYF. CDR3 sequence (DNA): TGTGCCAGCAGTGAAACCACAGGGCCGTCTGGAAACACCATATATTTT.